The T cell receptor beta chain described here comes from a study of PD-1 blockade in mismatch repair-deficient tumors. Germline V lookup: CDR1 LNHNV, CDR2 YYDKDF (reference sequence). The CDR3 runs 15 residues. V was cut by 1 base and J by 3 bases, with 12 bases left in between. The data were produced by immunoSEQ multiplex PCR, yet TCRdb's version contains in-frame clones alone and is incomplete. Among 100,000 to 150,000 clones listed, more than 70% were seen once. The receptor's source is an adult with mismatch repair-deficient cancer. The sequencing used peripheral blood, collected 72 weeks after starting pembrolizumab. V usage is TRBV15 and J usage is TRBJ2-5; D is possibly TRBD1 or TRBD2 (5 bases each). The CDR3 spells CATSRAGTAKETQYF. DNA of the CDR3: TGTGCCACCAGCAGAGCCGGGACGGCTAAAGAGACCCAGTACTTC.